This T cell receptor beta chain comes out of a study of radiation and T cells in renal cell carcinoma. Germline V CDR1 and CDR2: SGHRS, YFSETQ. This CDR3 spans 13 amino acids. Trimming took off 5 bases at V and 0 bases at J, with 3 bases between the two ends. Of note for this clone: Its antigen is not known.

Libraries were prepared by immunoSEQ multiplex PCR; TCRdb keeps only in-frame clonotypes and omits some of them. This sample has approximately 110,000 clones, with approximately 80% found just once. Points from the study as a whole: In blood, top tumor clones expanded by 2 weeks, shrinking by 4.

Time point given: baseline pretreatment blood. Sample treatment: 15 Gy SBRT to primary tumor, nephrectomy 4 weeks later. After SBRT, blood was collected at 2 and 4 weeks, plus baseline. This sequence joins TRBV5-1 and TRBJ2-6; D not certain. Sequences were derived from blood, sampled from a patient whose treatment included radiotherapy and nephrectomy. The origin of this receptor is a woman aged 60-75 years with renal cell carcinoma. DNA for the CDR3: TGCGCCAGCAGGGGCTCTGGGGCCAACGTCCTGACTTTC. It translates to CASRGSGANVLTF. Together with reference TRBV5-1 and TRBJ2-6, the CDR3 gives the full variable domain: KAGVTQTPRYLIKTRGQQVTLSCSPISGHRSVSWYQQTPGQGLQFLFEYFSETQRNKGNFPGRFSGRQFSNSRSEMNVSTLELGDSALYLCASRGSGANVLTFGAGSRLTVL.